The 3 T cell receptor beta chains in this list originate from one sample, sequenced in a study of blood T cells in healthy people across ages. Primers used in a second PCR of about 7 to 11 cycles were a sample-barcoded 5' primer and a J-beta primer mix. TCRdb reanalysed the 5' RACE reads using MiXCR and keeps one entry per CDR3 protein. The table records about 800,000 distinct CDR3 sequences, over 45% of them present only once. What was sequenced was blood. The receptors come from a man in his thirties or forties in good health.

The genes are TRBV29-1 and TRBJ2-1, with D uncertain. The CDR3 has 11 amino acids. Deletions cut 4 bases from V and 7 bases from J, with 8 bases between. CDR1 is SQVTM and CDR2 is ANQGSEA in the germline V gene. Here the CDR3 DNA reads TGCAGCGTTGTCCGCTTGAATGAGCAGTTCTTC. Protein sequence: CSVVRLNEQFF.

J is TRBJ2-1 and V is TRBV28; 9 nucleotides align to TRBD2. Looked up from germline, CDR1 is MDHEN and CDR2 is SYDVKM. The J segment lost 8 bases and the V segment lost 3 bases, leaving 8 bases of the junction unmatched. The CDR3 spans 15 residues. CDR3: CASSFRAGGPHEQFF. In nucleotides, the CDR3 is TGTGCCAGCAGTTTTCGAGCGGGAGGTCCCCATGAGCAGTTCTTC.

The rearrangement links TRBV4-1 to TRBJ2-1; D is possibly TRBD2 (5 bases). V was pared by 3 bases and J by 2 bases, with 20 bases between. The CDR3 length is 18 residues. CDR1 and CDR2 from the germline V gene are MGHRA and YSYEKL. CDR3 nucleotides: TGCGCCAGCAGCCAGACCCTCGGAGGAAGGACCGCCTACAATGAGCAGTTCTTC. Its translation is CASSQTLGGRTAYNEQFF.